The clone carrying this TCR beta chain has a count of ten or more. Germline V gene data show CDR1 as SNHLY and CDR2 as FYNNEI. This CDR3 comprises 14 residues. Between the trimmed V and J ends, which lost 4 bases and 2 bases, there was a span of 11 bases. Arm-PCR of CDR3 regions and iRepertoire HTBI primers were the basis on which TCR beta libraries were built. TCRdb reprocessed the multiplex PCR reads via MiXCR and lists one record per CDR3 protein. This table holds a few hundred thousand distinct CDR3 sequences, more than 20% found once. The sample originates from a study of regulatory T cells in long-lasting Graves disease. Specified time point: persistent/refractory GD, antithyroid drugs over 5 years with positive TRAb. TCR sequences were obtained from RNA taken from PBMCs.

The source material was peripheral blood mononuclear cells (PBMCs), sampled when the disease was refractory, from a patient treated with antithyroid drugs. The V gene is TRBV2, the J gene TRBJ2-5; the D is unclear. The receptor was isolated from a middle-aged woman with Graves disease. The CDR3, as DNA: TGTGCCAGCAGTGCGGACGGACCTCAAGAGACCCAGTACTTC. It is translated as CASSADGPQETQYF.